The table lists the clone carrying this TCR beta chain with a few counts. TCRdb analysed the 5' RACE reads with MiXCR anew, one entry per CDR3 protein. The data contain about 220,000 distinct CDR3 sequences, around a tenth of them singletons. The data were obtained in a study of identical twins. Trimming removed 3 bases at V and 5 bases at J, with 10 bases between. Germline V gene data show CDR1 as SNHLY and CDR2 as FYNNEI. The CDR3 is made up of 13 amino acids. The sequenced material came from memory (CD45RO+) T cells sorted from blood. The receptor's source is a woman under 30 in good health. V and J are TRBV2 and TRBJ2-5; no clear D. The CDR3 loop is CASSDTARETQYF. The CDR3 DNA is TGTGCCAGCAGTGACACAGCCCGGGAGACCCAGTACTTC.